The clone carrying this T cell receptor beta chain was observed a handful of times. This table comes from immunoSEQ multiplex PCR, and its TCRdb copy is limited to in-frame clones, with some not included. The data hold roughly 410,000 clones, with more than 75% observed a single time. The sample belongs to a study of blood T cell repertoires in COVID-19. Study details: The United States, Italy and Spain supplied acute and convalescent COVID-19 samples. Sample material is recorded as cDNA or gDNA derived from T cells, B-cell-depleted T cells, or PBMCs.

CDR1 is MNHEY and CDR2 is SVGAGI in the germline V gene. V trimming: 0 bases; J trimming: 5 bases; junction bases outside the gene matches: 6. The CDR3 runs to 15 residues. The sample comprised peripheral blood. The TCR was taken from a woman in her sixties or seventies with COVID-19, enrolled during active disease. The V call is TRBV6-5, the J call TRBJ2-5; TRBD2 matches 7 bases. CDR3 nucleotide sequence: TGTGCCAGCAGTTACTCGGGGAGGGAGTGGGAGACCCAGTACTTC. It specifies CASSYSGREWETQYF.